The next 20 T cell receptor beta chains were all read from a single sample in a study of T-cell memory formation after mild COVID-19 (dated by TCRdb to the early 2020s). Library preparation was by 5' RACE. For sequencing, an Illumina NovaSeq 6000 was employed. The public reads were reanalyzed by TCRdb: fastp trimming at Q25, MiXCR alignment, in-frame beta chains only. All rows with the same CDR3 protein become a single entry with the most common DNA and genes. The sample table contains roughly 29,000 distinct CDR3 sequences; only one count was recorded for roughly an eighth of them. 12% to 15% of the sample comes from the top ten. What was sequenced was PBMCs or a T cell subset sorted from them (not recorded which). The receptors stem from an adult woman who had mild COVID-19 (a few samples of this study predate the infection). The sample titles of this study are shuffled in the database, so cell type and time point are left out; the donor was told from shared clones.

This clonotype was counted many times. The chain employs TRBV2 and TRBJ1-5; possibly TRBD1 for D (5 bases). The CDR3 contains 16 residues. With 4 bases removed from V and 7 bases from J, the gap between germline ends came to 20 bases. Per the germline V gene, CDR1 is SNHLY and CDR2 is FYNNEI. The CDR3 nucleotides are TGTGCCAGCAGTGCAAATGGGGTGGGGCTGGGGCAGCCCCAGCATTTT. Translating it yields CASSANGVGLGQPQHF.

Ten or more counts support this clonotype. V gene TRBV24-1 combines with J gene TRBJ1-1, with no clear D. V lost 4 bases, J lost 1 base, and 3 bases lay in between. This CDR3 region has 12 residues. Per germline, CDR1 KGHDR and CDR2 SFDVKD. The chain's CDR3 is CATSDRNTEAFF. In DNA, the CDR3 is TGTGCCACCAGTGACCGGAACACTGAAGCTTTCTTT.

The sample holds many counts of this clonotype. The chain employs TRBV2 and TRBJ2-1, with TRBD1 matching over 9 bases. V lost 7 bases, J lost 0 bases, and 10 bases stayed unmatched. This CDR3 is 17 amino acids long. The germline V gene encodes CDR1 SNHLY and CDR2 FYNNEI. The CDR3 region has the DNA TGTGCCAGCAACGGGGGACAGGGTTCGAGCTCCTACAATGAGCAGTTCTTC. This gives the protein CASNGGQGSSSYNEQFF. Filled out from reference TRBV2 and TRBJ2-1, the complete variable domain reads EPEVTQTPSHQVTQMGQEVILRCVPISNHLYFYWYRQILGQKVEFLVSFYNNEISEKSEIFDDQFSVERPDGSNFTLKIRSTKLEDSAMYFCASNGGQGSSSYNEQFFGPGTRLTVL.

This clonotype was seen repeatedly, ten times or more. The chain uses TRBV12-3 or TRBV12-4 and TRBJ1-2; no reliable D call. This CDR3 spans 14 amino acids. Trimming left V 7 bases short and J 3 bases short, with 15 bases between. CDR3 in amino acids: CASTQPGSYYGYTF. CDR3 coding DNA: TGTGCCAGCACCCAGCCCGGAAGTTACTATGGCTACACCTTC.

V usage is TRBV4-1 and J usage is TRBJ1-4, with no clear D. V lost 0 bases to trimming and J lost 5 bases, with 13 bases between them. CDR1 MGHRA and CDR2 YSYEKL come from the germline V gene. The CDR3 extends over 16 amino acids. The CDR3 protein is CASSQDEGSANEKLFF. In DNA, the CDR3 is TGCGCCAGCAGCCAAGACGAGGGCAGTGCGAATGAAAAACTGTTTTTT.

The chain's CDR3 is CASSRGEGSYNEQFF. CDR3 DNA sequence: TGCGCCAGCAGCCGAGGGGAGGGGAGCTACAATGAGCAGTTCTTC. The chain is built from TRBV4-1 and TRBJ2-1, with 7 bases that match TRBD2. This CDR3 region has 15 residues. The V and J ends lost 4 bases and 3 bases, in that order; junction bases with no gene match: 6. Germline assignment: CDR1 MGHRA and CDR2 YSYEKL.

This clonotype has a count of ten or more. The chain combines TRBV18 with TRBJ2-7, with D possibly being TRBD1 (5 bases). Trimming pared 0 bases from V and 4 bases from J, leaving 10 bases between. The CDR3 consists of 14 residues. Germline V CDR1 and CDR2: KGHSH, LQKENI. Written as DNA, the CDR3 is TGTGCCAGCTCACCACCGGCAGGGAATTACGAGCAGTACTTC. Its protein is CASSPPAGNYEQYF.

The chain is built from TRBV9 and TRBJ1-4; 11 nucleotides align to TRBD1. The CDR3 extends over 15 amino acids. Trimming cost V 1 base and J 10 bases; bases outside gene matches: 6. Looked up from germline, CDR1 is SGDLS and CDR2 is YYNGEE. The CDR3 loop reads CASSVTGQGEGKLFF. Here the CDR3 DNA reads TGTGCCAGCAGCGTAACGGGACAGGGGGAGGGAAAACTGTTTTTT. The full variable domain, in which reference TRBV9 and TRBJ1-4 provide the parts outside the CDR3, is DSGVTQTPKHLITATGQRVTLRCSPRSGDLSVYWYQQSLDQGLQFLIQYYNGEERAKGNILERFSAQQFPDLHSELNLSSLELGDSALYFCASSVTGQGEGKLFFGSGTQLSVL.

V usage is TRBV7-2 and J usage is TRBJ2-3; 13 bases fit TRBD2. Losses at the gene ends were 4 bases for V and 4 bases for J; bases not matched to a gene: 5. In germline, CDR1 is SGHTA, CDR2 FQGNSA. The CDR3 consists of 16 residues. DNA for the CDR3: TGTGCCAGCAGCTCGGGACTAGCGGGATGGGCAGATACGCAGTATTTT. It translates to CASSSGLAGWADTQYF.

Ten or more counts support this clonotype. This chain uses TRBV5-4 with TRBJ2-1, with D uncertain. This CDR3 has 11 amino acids. From germline, CDR1 is SGHNT and CDR2 YYREEE (reference sequence). V lost 1 base, J lost 9 bases, and 5 bases lay in between. The CDR3: CASSLNIEQFF. The CDR3 DNA is TGTGCCAGCAGCTTGAACATTGAGCAGTTCTTC.

This clonotype was observed many times. The chain combines TRBV5-6 with TRBJ1-5; perhaps TRBD1 as D (5 bases). Between the trimmed V and J ends, which lost 1 base and 3 bases, there was a span of 8 bases. Looked up from germline, CDR1 is SGHDT and CDR2 is YYEEEE. This CDR3 spans 14 amino acids. This CDR3 is CASSLQGINQPQHF. The CDR3 region has the DNA TGTGCCAGCAGCTTGCAGGGTATCAATCAGCCCCAGCATTTT.

This clonotype was picked up many times. The V gene is TRBV5-1, the J gene TRBJ2-1; 8 nucleotides align to TRBD1. The CDR3 runs 16 residues. CDR1 is SGHRS and CDR2 is YFSETQ in the germline V gene. V lost 4 bases to trimming and J lost 4 bases; unmatched junction nucleotides: 10. CDR3 bases: TGCGCCAGCAGCGAGGGAGCAGGGGGCCCATACAATGAGCAGTTCTTC. Its protein is CASSEGAGGPYNEQFF.

This sequence joins TRBV20-1 and TRBJ2-4, with 7 bases fitting TRBD1. Looked up from germline, CDR1 is DFQATT and CDR2 is SNEGSKA (reference sequence). Trimming cost V 7 bases and J 7 bases; bases outside gene matches: 4. There are 11 residues in the CDR3. The CDR3 DNA reads TGCAGTGGTCAACAGGGGAACATTCAGTACTTC. Translating gives CSGQQGNIQYF.

This clonotype was detected ten times or more. The chain employs TRBV7-8 and TRBJ2-2; D tentatively reads TRBD1 or TRBD2 (5 bases each). CDR1 is SGHVS and CDR2 is FQNEAQ in the germline V gene. The ends were cut back, 5 bases at V and 4 bases at J, with 17 bases in the middle. This CDR3 has 16 amino acids. CDR3 loop: CASSPKRDRITGELFF. The CDR3 nucleotides read TGTGCCAGCAGCCCCAAAAGGGACCGCATCACCGGGGAGCTGTTTTTT.

Many counts were recorded for this clonotype. The chain carries TRBV7-9 and TRBJ2-3, with no clear D. The V gene's germline CDR1 is SEHNR and CDR2 FQNEAQ (reference sequence). This CDR3 has 14 residues. Trimming removed 0 bases at V and 4 bases at J, with 8 bases between. CDR3 coding DNA: TGTGCCAGCAGCTTAGCCAAAACTGCAGATACGCAGTATTTT. This encodes CASSLAKTADTQYF.

This clonotype was detected only a few times. This sequence joins TRBV5-4 and TRBJ1-2; TRBD1 aligns across 10 bases. The CDR3 has 17 amino acids. Germline CDR1 and CDR2: SGHNT and YYREEE (reference sequence). J lost 7 bases, V lost 4 bases, and 16 bases had no gene match. CDR3 region: CASSRGEPRQGAFGYTF. For the CDR3, the DNA is TGTGCCAGCAGCCGGGGGGAACCGCGACAGGGGGCGTTTGGCTACACCTTC.

This clonotype was counted many times. The V gene is TRBV15, the J gene TRBJ2-6, with D perhaps given as TRBD1 or TRBD2 (5 bases each). Germline V gene data show CDR1 as LNHNV and CDR2 as YYDKDF (reference sequence). V was trimmed by 2 bases and J by 0 bases, leaving 14 bases between them. This CDR3 region has 18 residues. CDR3 nucleotide sequence: TGTGCCACCAGCAGAATCTCCTCGAGGGGCTCTGGGGCCAACGTCCTGACTTTC. Amino acid sequence: CATSRISSRGSGANVLTF.

This clonotype was recorded many times. The chain uses TRBV5-4 and TRBJ2-2, with D possibly matching TRBD1 (7 bases). Trimming took 4 bases from V and 6 from J, leaving 10 bases between them. The CDR3 is made up of 13 amino acids. Germline lookup yields CDR1 SGHNT and CDR2 YYREEE (reference sequence). The CDR3 protein is CASSGGTAGELFF. The CDR3 nucleotides are TGTGCCAGCAGCGGCGGGACAGCCGGGGAGCTGTTTTTT.

This clonotype was found many times. V gene TRBV4-2 combines with J gene TRBJ2-5; tentatively, D is TRBD2 (5 bases). The CDR3 has 14 amino acids. Trimming left V 1 base short and J 5 bases short, with 11 bases between. Germline values: CDR1 LGHNA, CDR2 YNFKEQ. In nucleotides, the CDR3 is TGTGCCAGCAGCCAAGGGACGGGAATGGAGACCCAGTACTTC. Its translation: CASSQGTGMETQYF.

This clonotype was recorded at least ten times. The chain employs TRBV4-2 and TRBJ2-1; 9 positions agree with TRBD2. The CDR3 consists of 16 residues. Germline V gene sequence: CDR1 LGHNA, CDR2 YNFKEQ. V lost 3 bases and J lost 6; bases outside the gene matches: 9. CDR3 DNA sequence: TGTGCCAGCAGCCAGGCAAGCGGGGGGCCTCTCAATGAGCAGTTCTTC. Translating gives CASSQASGGPLNEQFF.